This T cell receptor (beta chain) comes out of a study of T cell responses to AZD1222 COVID-19 vaccine. In regard to this clone: No antigen is known for it.

The data were produced by immunoSEQ multiplex PCR, yet TCRdb's version contains in-frame clones alone and is incomplete. The table shows some 150,000 clones, with about 92% occurring only once. After removal of 10 bases from V and 2 bases from J, the junction contained 5 bases not matched to a gene. Germline loops: CDR1 MDHEN, CDR2 SYDVKM. CDR3 size: 13 residues. Findings and limits, study-wide: Targeting of unmutated variant regions was reportedly seen in nearly half of spike-specific TCRs. Donors were largely white British and mainly female; clonal diversity was possibly underestimated.

Here the sequenced sample was peripheral blood, taken on day 0 of AZD1222 vaccination. This chain connects TRBV28 to TRBJ1-1; the match to TRBD1 covers 9 bases. This TCR was recovered from an adult in good health. CDR3 DNA: TGTGCCACCCTGGACAGGGGTAACACTGAAGCTTTCTTT. The encoded protein is CATLDRGNTEAFF.